Given below is one T cell receptor (beta chain) in context. Its specificity is not known. The data are from a study of T cell repertoires in cytomegalovirus infection. Study context: CMV infection and matching HLA type were both indicated by public TCR beta signatures. General study points: The study found HLA-C-restricted CMV-specific TCR beta clonotypes dominating the ex vivo response. Cumulative public TCR beta family frequency identified CMV carriers with the relevant HLA.

From the reads, TCRdb called clonotypes with MiXCR, one entry per CDR3 protein. The sample has a few hundred thousand distinct CDR3 sequences, about 26% seen once. Trimming removed 6 bases at V and 0 bases at J, with 11 bases between. The CDR3 consists of 14 residues. The receptor comes from a human donor in good health (CMV status not recorded). Some clones in this sample may be carry-over from other donors' samples. The V gene is TRBV12-3 or TRBV12-4, the J gene TRBJ1-1; D may be TRBD1 (5 bases). Specimen: PBMCs. CDR3 nucleotides: TGTGCCAGCAGACCTGGGGGAATGAACACTGAAGCTTTCTTT. The encoded protein is CASRPGGMNTEAFF.